These 17 T cell receptor beta chains were all obtained from the same sample, sequenced in a study of blood T cells in healthy people across ages. Next came a second PCR, run for about 6 to 12 cycles, which used a sample-barcoded 5' primer along with a J-beta primer mix. TCRdb processed the 5' RACE reads anew with MiXCR; each CDR3 protein has one entry. The repertoire holds over a million distinct CDR3 sequences, with over 35% as singletons. The sample was blood. The receptor set was obtained from a woman aged 55-70 years in good health.

In this sample, this clonotype turned up many times. The chain recombines TRBV5-1 with TRBJ2-5, with 9 bases matching TRBD1. Germline V gene data show CDR1 as SGHRS and CDR2 as YFSETQ. This CDR3 is built from 15 residues. J was trimmed by 4 bases and V by 4 bases; bases with no gene match: 8. CDR3 nucleotides: TGCGCCAGCAGCGAACCGGGACAGGGTGGAGAGACCCAGTACTTC. It encodes CASSEPGQGGETQYF.

In its sample, this clonotype was seen a few times. The V call is TRBV7-9, the J call TRBJ2-7, with D unclear. The CDR3 consists of 12 residues. Trimming took 5 bases from V and 4 from J, leaving 9 bases between them. In germline, CDR1 is SEHNR, CDR2 FQNEAQ (reference sequence). The CDR3 is CASSTDAYEQYF. The CDR3 nucleotides read TGTGCCAGCAGCACCGATGCGTACGAGCAGTACTTC.

Only a few counts were recorded for this clonotype. This chain links TRBV20-1 with TRBJ2-5; maybe TRBD2 (6 bases). Germline assignment: CDR1 DFQATT and CDR2 SNEGSKA (reference sequence). The CDR3 spans 14 residues. Trimming took 1 base from V and 4 from J, leaving 13 bases between them. The CDR3 bases are TGCAGTGCTAGAGTTGTGGGGGGTGGAGAGACCCAGTACTTC. This codes for CSARVVGGGETQYF.

The chain couples TRBV20-1 to TRBJ2-1, with TRBD2 matching over 12 bases. V shed 0 bases and J 5 bases; nucleotides not matched to a gene: 5. The CDR3 contains 16 residues. The germline V gene has CDR1 DFQATT and CDR2 SNEGSKA (reference sequence). The CDR3 DNA reads as TGCAGTGCTAGAGACTCTAGCGGGAGGGCACACAATGAGCAGTTCTTC. It translates to CSARDSSGRAHNEQFF.

The chain carries TRBV4-2 and TRBJ2-3; 8 bases are a match to TRBD2. The CDR3 has 16 amino acids. J was trimmed by 7 bases and V by 4 bases; bases with no gene match: 13. The germline gives CDR1 LGHNA, CDR2 YNFKEQ. The CDR3 nucleotides read TGTGCCAGCAGCCCAAGCGGCGGGAGGCTCCCTAATACGCAGTATTTT. Translation: CASSPSGGRLPNTQYF.

Ten or more counts support this clonotype. The chain has TRBV11-2 and TRBJ1-5, with D uncertain. Trimming took off 0 bases at V and 3 bases at J, with 9 bases between the two ends. In germline, CDR1 is SGHAT, CDR2 FQNNGV. The CDR3 totals 15 residues. CDR3 coding DNA: TGTGCCAGCAGCTTAGATTCGGCACACAATCAGCCCCAGCATTTT. Translating gives CASSLDSAHNQPQHF.

V and J are TRBV27 and TRBJ2-7; D not certain. Trimming pared 5 bases from V and 2 bases from J, leaving 16 bases between. Germline V gene data show CDR1 as MNHEY and CDR2 as SMNVEV (reference sequence). The CDR3 is made up of 15 amino acids. CDR3 loop: CASSPYPAKTYEQYF. In DNA, the CDR3 is TGTGCCAGCAGTCCCTACCCAGCCAAAACCTACGAGCAGTACTTC.

V and J are TRBV7-2 and TRBJ2-4; D might be TRBD1 or TRBD2, each matching 5 bases. The DNA end lines up better with TRBJ2-7; the J call may be wrong. Germline lookup yields CDR1 SGHTA and CDR2 FQGNSA. CDR3 length: 15 amino acids. The CDR3 loop is CASSPSGRDRDEQYF. As DNA, the CDR3 is TGTGCCAGCAGCCCTTCCGGCAGGGACCGCGACGAGCAGTACTTC.

This clonotype occurred a few times. The chain employs TRBV12-3 or TRBV12-4 and TRBJ2-6; no firm D call. The CDR3 runs 15 residues. Trimming took off 3 bases at V and 1 base at J, with 7 bases between the two ends. The CDR3 here is CASSFQASGANVLTF. Here the CDR3 DNA reads TGTGCCAGCAGTTTCCAGGCTTCTGGGGCCAACGTCCTGACTTTC.

In its sample, this clonotype was seen a few times. This chain joins TRBV9 and TRBJ2-3; no clear D gene. The V and J ends lost 0 bases and 0 bases respectively, with 8 bases between them. CDR1 is SGDLS, CDR2 YYNGEE, per germline. The CDR3 has 15 amino acids. The CDR3: CASSVELYSTDTQYF. CDR3 bases: TGTGCCAGCAGCGTAGAGCTTTATAGCACAGATACGCAGTATTTT.

The CDR3: CSANDPVGTSGREDEQYF. The DNA of the CDR3 is TGCAGTGCTAATGATCCGGTCGGGACTAGCGGGAGGGAGGACGAGCAGTACTTC. This chain connects TRBV20-1 to TRBJ2-7; 16 bases match TRBD2. Per germline, CDR1 DFQATT and CDR2 SNEGSKA (reference sequence). V lost 4 bases to trimming and J lost 5 bases; unmatched junction nucleotides: 14. The CDR3 spans 18 residues.

The chain couples TRBV6-1 to TRBJ2-3, with 8 bases identical to TRBD1. The CDR3 length is 16 residues. Trimming took 4 bases from V and 8 from J; bases not matched to a gene: 14. Germline CDR1 is MNHNS and CDR2 is SASEGT. CDR3 protein: CASSGTGTGALITQYF. The CDR3 DNA reads as TGTGCCAGCAGTGGAACCGGGACAGGTGCCCTCATTACGCAGTATTTT.

This clonotype has a single count. The chain couples TRBV12-3 or TRBV12-4 to TRBJ2-5; TRBD2 might be the D (6 bases). The germline V and J ends were trimmed by 6 bases and 5 bases, with 16 bases remaining between them. CDR3 length: 14 amino acids. CDR3 sequence: CASRAGLRQETQYF. Here the CDR3 DNA reads TGTGCCAGCAGGGCGGGACTCCGACAGGAGACCCAGTACTTC.

Only a few counts were recorded for this clonotype. The J gene is TRBJ2-7, the V gene TRBV27, with D perhaps matching TRBD1 (5 bases). Germline CDR1 is MNHEY and CDR2 is SMNVEV (reference sequence). The CDR3 runs to 14 residues. The V end was cut by 5 bases, the J end by 1 base, with 12 bases between. The CDR3 DNA reads TGTGCCAGCAGTAAACAGGATTCGTCCTACGAGCAGTACTTC. This encodes CASSKQDSSYEQYF.

This chain uses TRBV3-1 with TRBJ2-7; D perhaps matches TRBD1 (6 bases). This CDR3 is 13 amino acids long. V dropped 2 bases and J dropped 6 bases, with 11 bases sitting between them. Germline CDR1 reads LGHDT; CDR2 reads YNNKEL (reference sequence). The CDR3 nucleotides are TGTGCCAGCAGCCAACTTCGGGACATCGAGCAGTACTTC. Residues: CASSQLRDIEQYF.

This chain links TRBV7-2 with TRBJ2-5, with 8 nucleotides matching TRBD1. V lost 3 bases, J lost 2 bases, and 2 bases stayed unmatched. This CDR3 is 14 amino acids long. Germline V gives CDR1 SGHTA, CDR2 FQGNSA. CDR3 sequence reads: CASSFDRGQETQYF. CDR3 DNA sequence: TGTGCCAGCAGCTTTGACAGGGGTCAAGAGACCCAGTACTTC.

Turning to this clonotype: Just one base apart from a much larger clone, this may be a read error. This chain links TRBV11-2 with TRBJ2-1; 10 positions match TRBD2. This CDR3 is built from 16 residues. The germline V gene encodes CDR1 SGHAT and CDR2 FQNNGV. Here the CDR3 reads CTSSLVALAGYNEQFF. DNA of the CDR3: TGTACCAGCAGCTTAGTCGCACTAGCGGGGTACAATGAGCAGTTCTTC.